This section outlines one T cell receptor (beta chain) sequence together with its context. The antigen is not known. Germline trimming cut 0 bases from V and 3 bases from J; bases unmatched to any gene: 3. The CDR3 extends over 14 amino acids. Germline V gene data show CDR1 as GTSNPN and CDR2 as SVGIG (reference sequence). The data are from a study of cytotoxic CD8 clonotypes in ibrutinib-treated CLL. Notes on the study in general: Ibrutinib response saw clonality rise, and progression saw it return toward baseline. Clonality (at baseline) was higher than in age-matched healthy donors and tracked circulating CD8+ T-cell counts. Public clonotypes (which were uncommon) either contracted or remained stable on treatment.

Assay: immunoSEQ multiplex PCR; the TCRdb copy retains only in-frame clones and omits some. Of about 130,000 clones listed, roughly 88% are singletons. This specimen was PBMCs, taken after 24 months of ibrutinib treatment. V is TRBV30 and J is TRBJ2-7; 9 positions agree with TRBD2. The sequence was obtained from a human donor with chronic lymphocytic leukemia. CDR3 coding DNA: TGTGCCTGGAGTGTACAAGCGGGGGGCTACGAGCAGTACTTC. Its translation: CAWSVQAGGYEQYF.